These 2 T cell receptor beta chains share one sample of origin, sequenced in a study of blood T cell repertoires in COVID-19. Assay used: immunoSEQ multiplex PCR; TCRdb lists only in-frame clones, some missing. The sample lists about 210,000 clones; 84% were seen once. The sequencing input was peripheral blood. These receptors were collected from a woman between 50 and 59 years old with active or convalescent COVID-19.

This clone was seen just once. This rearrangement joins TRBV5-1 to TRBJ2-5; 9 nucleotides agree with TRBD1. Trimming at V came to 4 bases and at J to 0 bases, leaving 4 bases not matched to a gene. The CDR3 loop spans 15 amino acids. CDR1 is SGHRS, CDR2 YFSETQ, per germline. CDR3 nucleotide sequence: TGCGCCAGCAGCCAACAGGGGGCCAACCAAGAGACCCAGTACTTC. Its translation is CASSQQGANQETQYF.

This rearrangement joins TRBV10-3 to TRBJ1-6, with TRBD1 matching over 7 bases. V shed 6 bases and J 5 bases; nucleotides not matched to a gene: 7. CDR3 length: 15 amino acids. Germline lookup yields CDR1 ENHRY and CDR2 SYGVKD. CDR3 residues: CAISSWDSDNSPLHF. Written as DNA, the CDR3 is TGTGCCATCAGCTCTTGGGACAGCGATAATTCACCCCTCCACTTT.